The present TCR beta chain was sequenced within a study of cytomegalovirus exposure and HLA in healthy donors. PCR involved 60 Vbeta and 13 Jbeta primers. The table came from immunoSEQ multiplex PCR; TCRdb's copy has only in-frame clones and leaves some out. Of about 190,000 clones in the sample, 75% to 90% were seen once. As regards this clone: Antigen specificity is unknown.

V gave up 4 bases and J gave up 6 bases, with 11 bases separating them. The CDR3 is 13 residues long. Germline V gene data show CDR1 as ENHRY and CDR2 as SYGVKD. General observations from the study: In a later analysis, V- and J-gene trimming of beta chains associated with a DCLRE1C missense variant, replicated independently. Relative to equally common others, HLA-associated TCR beta chains showed greater clonal expansion in a later analysis. In a later analysis, at a false discovery rate of 0.05, roughly 17,000 TCR beta sequences matched HLA alleles. Most of the TCR beta V segments (in an earlier analysis) were productive either about 87% or about 30% of the time.

This clonotype was sampled from a woman aged 45-65 years in good health and CMV-seropositive. V is TRBV10-3 and J is TRBJ2-3, with D possibly matching TRBD1 (6 bases). Sequences were obtained from PBMCs. The DNA for the CDR3 is TGTGCCATCAGTGTGGGGGCTGAGGATACGCAGTATTTT. Encoded protein: CAISVGAEDTQYF.